This T cell receptor beta chain derives from a study of identical twins. Template switching added a universal primer site, and cDNA bore unique molecular identifiers. Each CDR3 protein is one row after TCRdb ran MiXCR on the 5' RACE reads. Among about 730,000 distinct CDR3 sequences, roughly 20% were seen once, and the ten largest hold 4% to 5.5%. This clonotype has a handful of counts. No antigen is known for it. With 5 bases removed from V and 5 bases from J, the gap between germline ends came to 3 bases. The CDR3 is 11 residues long. CDR1 and CDR2 (germline): KGHDR, SFDVKD. Study findings and constraints: Twins showed weaker excess sharing in their beta out-of-frame sequences. A lower insertion count was a feature of abundant cord blood beta clonotypes, with no such feature in memory repertoires.

The same sample was also studied in work on T cells expressing NK-cell markers.

Source material: PBMCs. The chain has TRBV24-1 and TRBJ2-1, with D unclear. The sequence was collected from a woman between 18 and 29 years old in good health. CDR3 in DNA: TGTGCCACCAGTGTAAACAATGAGCAGTTCTTC. Translated, it gives CATSVNNEQFF.